This T cell receptor beta chain was captured by sequencing in a study of shared T cell receptors in the human thymus. V shed 1 base and J 3 bases; nucleotides not matched to a gene: 3. The CDR3 extends over 15 amino acids. Germline assignment: CDR1 SGHTA and CDR2 FQGNSA. Clones were read by immunoSEQ multiplex PCR, and TCRdb kept only the in-frame ones, dropping some. The table includes about 660,000 clones, around nine tenths detected once. The same specimen was also included in a second study, on human thymus T cells. Per that paper: Finnish infants who were healthy and having corrective surgery for congenital heart defects made up the donors. From resections taken during corrective heart surgery, the thymus tissue was obtained. Repertoires sampled from thymus and blood appeared biased in V and J gene usage. Related reports documented highly overlapping thymic repertoires among unrelated individuals.

The TCR comes from a boy in the first two years of life with a congenital heart defect. The source material was thymocytes. V gene TRBV7-2 combines with J gene TRBJ2-7; 10 bases line up with TRBD2. The CDR3 DNA reads TGTGCCAGCAGCTTAGGAGCGGGAGGGCACTACGAGCAGTACTTC. As protein: CASSLGAGGHYEQYF.